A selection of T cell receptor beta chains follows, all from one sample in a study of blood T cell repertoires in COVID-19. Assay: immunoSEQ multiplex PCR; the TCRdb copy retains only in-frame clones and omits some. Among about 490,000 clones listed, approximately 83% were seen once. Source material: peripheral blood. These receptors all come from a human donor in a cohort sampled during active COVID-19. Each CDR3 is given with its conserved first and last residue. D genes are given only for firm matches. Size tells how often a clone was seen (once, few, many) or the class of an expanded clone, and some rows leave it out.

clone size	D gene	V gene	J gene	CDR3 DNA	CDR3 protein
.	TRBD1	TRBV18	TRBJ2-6	TGTGCCAGCTCCCAAGGACAGGCGAGCTCTGGGGCCAACGTCCTGACTTTC	CASSQGQASSGANVLTF
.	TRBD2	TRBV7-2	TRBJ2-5	TGTGCCAGCAGCTTCGGCGGGAGGGCTCAAGAGACCCAGTACTTC	CASSFGGRAQETQYF
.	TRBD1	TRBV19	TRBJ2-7	TGTGCCAGTAGTAGAGCACAGGGGCCTGGCTCCTACGAGCAGTACTTC	CASSRAQGPGSYEQYF
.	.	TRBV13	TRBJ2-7	TGTGCCAGCAGCCTAGGTAGGGGCTACGAGCAGTACTTC	CASSLGRGYEQYF
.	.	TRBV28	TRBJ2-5	TGTGCCAGCAGCTTAAACCCCCCCCAGGGCCGAGAGACCCAGTACTTC	CASSLNPPQGRETQYF
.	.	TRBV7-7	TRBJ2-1	TGTGCTAGCAGCCCTTTACTCAGCGGACCCTTCAATGAGCAGTTCTTC	CASSPLLSGPFNEQFF
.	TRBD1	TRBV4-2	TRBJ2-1	TGTGCCAGCAGCCAAGGGACACCGGGACAGCTTGTCCATGAGCAGTTCTTC	CASSQGTPGQLVHEQFF
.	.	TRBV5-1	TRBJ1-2	TGCGCCAGCAGCTTGGCAGGGGTCTATGGCTACACCTTC	CASSLAGVYGYTF
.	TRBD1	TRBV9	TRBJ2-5	TGTGCCAGCAGCGGAAAGACAGGGATGCGGGAGACCCAGTACTTC	CASSGKTGMRETQYF
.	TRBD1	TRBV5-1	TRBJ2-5	TGCGCCAGCAGCCCGGGACAGTCAGTCGAGACCCAGTACTTC	CASSPGQSVETQYF
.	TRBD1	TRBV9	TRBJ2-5	TGTGCCAGCAGCGTGGGCAGGGGGTTGTACCAAGAGACCCAGTACTTC	CASSVGRGLYQETQYF
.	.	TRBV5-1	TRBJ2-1	TGCGCCAGCAGCTTGGCTTCCGGGGCCATCCAGGGGAATGAGCAGTTCTTC	CASSLASGAIQGNEQFF
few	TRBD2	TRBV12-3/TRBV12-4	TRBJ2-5	TGTGCCAGCAGTCGGACTAGCGGTGTGCCCCAGTACTTC	CASSRTSGVPQYF
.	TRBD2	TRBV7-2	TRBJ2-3	TGTGCCAGCAGCTCCCTGGGCGGGAGGGCGAGAGATACGCAGTATTTT	CASSSLGGRARDTQYF
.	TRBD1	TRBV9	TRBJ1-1	TGTGCCAGCAGAGGACAGGGGGTGAACACTGAAGCTTTCTTT	CASRGQGVNTEAFF
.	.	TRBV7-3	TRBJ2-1	TGTGCCAGCAGCTTAATGCCTAGCATCAATGAGCAGTTCTTC	CASSLMPSINEQFF
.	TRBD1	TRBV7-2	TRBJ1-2	TGTGCCAGCAGCTTAATGCAGGGGGCTAGTGGCTACACCTTC	CASSLMQGASGYTF
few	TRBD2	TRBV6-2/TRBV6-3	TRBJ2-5	TGTGCCAGCAGCAGGGCTACTAGCGGGGTACCTCAAGAGACCCAGTACTTC	CASSRATSGVPQETQYF
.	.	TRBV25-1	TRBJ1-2	TGTGCCAGCAGTGAAGGCCCCCGCTTCGGGGGCTACACCTTC	CASSEGPRFGGYTF
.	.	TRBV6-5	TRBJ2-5	TGTGCCAGCAGCCACGGAGAGACCCAGTACTTC	CASSHGETQYF
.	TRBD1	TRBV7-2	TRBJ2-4	TGTGCCAGCAGACCAACGACAGGGCTCGAAGCCAAAAACATTCAGTACTTC	CASRPTTGLEAKNIQYF
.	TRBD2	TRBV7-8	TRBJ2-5	TGTGCCAGCAGCACCGGGACTAGCGGGAGGGCCGGGGAGACCCAGTACTTC	CASSTGTSGRAGETQYF
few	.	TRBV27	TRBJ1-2	TGTGCCAGCAGTTTCGCTCCAGGGAGGGCTAGTCACTTC	CASSFAPGRASHF
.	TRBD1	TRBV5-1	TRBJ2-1	TGCGCCAGCAGCTTCTCAGGGGGATCTAATGAGCAGTTCTTC	CASSFSGGSNEQFF
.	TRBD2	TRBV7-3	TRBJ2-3	TGTGCCAGCAGCCCCGGGGGGGGAGTCAGGGACACAGATACGCAGTATTTT	CASSPGGGVRDTDTQYF
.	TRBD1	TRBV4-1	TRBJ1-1	TGCGCCAGCAGCCAGGGCGGCAGGGGGTACACTGAAGCTTTCTTT	CASSQGGRGYTEAFF
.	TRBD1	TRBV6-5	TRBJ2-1	TGTGCCAGCTTCGAACCGGGACAGGGAGACAATGAGCAGTTCTTC	CASFEPGQGDNEQFF
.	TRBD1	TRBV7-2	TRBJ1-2	TGTGCCAAAAGGACAGGGGGGGCCTATGGCTACACCTTC	CAKRTGGAYGYTF